This T cell receptor beta chain derives from a study of cytotoxic CD8 clonotypes in ibrutinib-treated CLL. Study findings and constraints: Increased clonality at ibrutinib response gave way to a return toward baseline at progression.

As concerns this clone: Antigen unknown.

Germline V CDR1 and CDR2: SQVTM, ANQGSEA. V was trimmed by 7 bases and J by 2 bases, leaving 14 bases between them. The CDR3 runs 13 residues. A 1 in 200,000 to 1 in 1 million T cell depth was the sequencing target. The protocol was immunoSEQ multiplex PCR, while the TCRdb copy is restricted to in-frame clones and leaves out a portion. Among around 310,000 clones listed, roughly 79% were seen once. The sample in question was PBMCs, obtained before ibrutinib treatment. V usage is TRBV29-1 and J usage is TRBJ1-1, with D possibly matching TRBD1 (5 bases). This clonotype was sampled from a human donor with chronic lymphocytic leukemia. The CDR3 region is CSAAPGGNTEAFF. CDR3 nucleotides: TGCAGCGCCGCCCCGGGGGGTAACACTGAAGCTTTCTTT.